This TCR beta chain comes out of a study of PD-1 blockade in classical Hodgkin lymphoma. Documented time point: cycle 4 day 1 (C4D1), after six to seven weeks of nivolumab. Brentuximab vedotin exposure varied among the patients, all of whom had relapsed after autologous stem cell transplantation. Sequencing used immunoSEQ multiplex PCR; TCRdb keeps in-frame clones, though not all of them. Of roughly 94,000 clones in the sample, approximately 94% were seen once. Trimming pared 2 bases from V and 0 bases from J, leaving 1 base between. CDR3 length equals 13 residues. The germline V gene has CDR1 MDHEN and CDR2 SYDVKM.

The sequencing here drew on peripheral blood mononuclear cells (PBMCs), taken before the fourth cycle of nivolumab. The rearrangement joins TRBV28 to TRBJ2-2; D unclear. The sequence was obtained from a human donor with classical Hodgkin lymphoma. The CDR3 reads CASSLTNTGELFF. CDR3 sequence (DNA): TGTGCCAGCAGTTTAACGAACACCGGGGAGCTGTTTTTT.